In this sample, the clone carrying this TCR beta chain turned up a few times. Antigen unknown. The data were produced by immunoSEQ multiplex PCR, yet TCRdb's version contains in-frame clones alone and is incomplete. The data contain tens of thousands of clones, approximately 81% of them seen just once; the ten biggest clones take up approximately 0.29%. Germline V lookup: CDR1 SGDLS, CDR2 YYNGEE. The V gene lost 4 bases and the J gene lost 4 bases, with 17 bases spanning the gap. This CDR3 region has 16 residues. Controls came from buffy coats of healthy blood donors. This specimen comes from a study of STAT5B mutations in CD4+ large granular lymphocyte leukemia. Findings and caveats of the study: Roughly a quarter of private leukemic clonotypes occurred rarely in other patients' non-leukemic repertoires. Patient CD4-sorted repertoires stayed more clonal than healthy ones after leukemic-clone removal. The CD4+ versus CD8+ T-LGLL clonality difference may reflect limited sample size.

Sequencing was performed on CD4+ T cells from blood buffy coats. The rearrangement uses TRBV9 and TRBJ1-4, with D possibly TRBD1 on 5 matching bases. This TCR was recovered from a human donor in good health. CDR3 sequence reads: CASSPEPRAFNEKLFF. CDR3 nucleotide sequence: TGTGCCAGCAGCCCCGAGCCCAGGGCTTTTAATGAAAAACTGTTTTTT.